What follows are 32 T cell receptor beta chains derived from one specimen sequenced in a study of shared clonotypes between healthy human individuals. Cells designated naive CD8 were CD45RO-negative and were positively selected for CCR7, with terminally differentiated effector memory CD45RA+ cells excluded. Measured with immunoSEQ multiplex PCR; TCRdb has only the in-frame clones, and not every one. The sample has 500,000 to 700,000 clones; approximately 96% are singletons. Material for sequencing was naive CD8+ T cells sorted from blood. The receptors originated from a woman in her twenties or thirties in good health.

The V call is TRBV7-9, the J call TRBJ2-6; tentatively, D is TRBD1 or TRBD2 (5 bases each). The CDR3 is 18 amino acids. The germline CDR1 and CDR2 sequences are SEHNR and FQNEAQ (reference sequence). V dropped 7 bases and J dropped 2 bases, with 21 bases sitting between them. The CDR3 protein is CASTRPGTDHAGANVLTF. The CDR3 DNA sequence: TGTGCCAGCACACGACCCGGGACGGACCATGCTGGGGCCAACGTCCTGACTTTC.

The CDR3 sequence: CASSFKGAGYGYTF. The CDR3 DNA sequence: TGTGCCAGCAGCTTTAAGGGGGCAGGATATGGCTACACCTTC. The chain employs TRBV7-8 and TRBJ1-2; the match to TRBD1 covers 7 bases. The germline CDR1 and CDR2 sequences are SGHVS and FQNEAQ. After removal of 3 bases from V and 5 bases from J, the junction contained 6 bases not matched to a gene. CDR3 length: 14 amino acids. Using reference TRBV7-8 and TRBJ1-2 for the parts outside the CDR3, the full variable domain is GAGVSQSPRYKVAKRGQDVALRCDPISGHVSLFWYQQALGQGPEFLTYFQNEAQLDKSGLPSDRFFAERPEGSVSTLKIQRTQQEDSAVYLCASSFKGAGYGYTFGSGTRLTVV.

The chain carries TRBV9 and TRBJ2-1; D is perhaps TRBD1 or TRBD2 (5 bases each). The length of the CDR3 is 13 residues. Germline CDR1 and CDR2: SGDLS and YYNGEE. Trimming removed 3 bases from V and 10 bases from J, with 14 bases in between. The chain's CDR3 is CASSAGPGPEQFF. CDR3 in DNA: TGTGCCAGCAGCGCGGGACCGGGACCGGAGCAGTTCTTC.

V gene TRBV5-5 combines with J gene TRBJ1-1; D may be TRBD1 (5 bases). Germline V gene data show CDR1 as SGHKS and CDR2 as YYEKEE (reference sequence). Trimming stripped 4 bases from V and 3 bases from J, with 13 bases between. CDR3 length: 14 amino acids. CDR3 protein: CASSGILGDTEAFF. The CDR3 DNA follows: TGTGCCAGCAGCGGGATACTAGGGGACACTGAAGCTTTCTTT.

The chain joins TRBV27 to TRBJ2-1; the D call may be TRBD1 or TRBD2 (5 bases each). The germline V gene has CDR1 MNHEY and CDR2 SMNVEV (reference sequence). This CDR3 has 16 residues. Trimming shortened V by 2 bases and J by 2 bases, and 13 bases separated the two germline ends. The CDR3 DNA sequence: TGTGCCAGCAGTTTAACGGGGCGGCTACCCTACAATGAGCAGTTCTTC. As protein: CASSLTGRLPYNEQFF.

The chain recombines TRBV7-3 with TRBJ1-2; 8 bases line up with TRBD1. Germline values: CDR1 SGHTA, CDR2 FQGTGA. The CDR3 is 15 residues long. With 1 base clipped from V and 4 bases from J, the junction kept 5 bases outside the gene matches. The CDR3 spells CASSLNRGDVYGYTF. CDR3 DNA sequence: TGTGCCAGCAGCTTAAACAGGGGGGACGTCTATGGCTACACCTTC.

This chain connects TRBV28 to TRBJ2-2; the D gene is possibly TRBD2 (5 bases). The germline CDR1 and CDR2 sequences are MDHEN and SYDVKM. The CDR3 totals 15 residues. With 3 bases removed from V and 6 bases from J, the gap between germline ends came to 14 bases. CDR3 loop: CASSLSELEAGELFF. The CDR3 region has the DNA TGTGCCAGCAGTTTGTCGGAACTAGAGGCCGGGGAGCTGTTTTTT.

The V call is TRBV19, the J call TRBJ2-2, with 8 bases identical to TRBD1. The trim removed 1 base at V and 5 bases at J, leaving 6 bases unmatched. This CDR3 spans 16 amino acids. CDR1 is LNHDA and CDR2 is SQIVND in the germline V gene (reference sequence). Here the CDR3 reads CASSIGQGARTGELFF. CDR3 DNA sequence: TGTGCCAGTAGTATAGGGCAGGGGGCTAGAACCGGGGAGCTGTTTTTT.

The V call is TRBV5-6, the J call TRBJ2-7; 7 bases are shared with TRBD2. Germline CDR1 SGHDT, CDR2 YYEEEE. The V and J ends lost 4 bases and 1 base, in that order; junction bases with no gene match: 17. The CDR3 totals 18 residues. DNA for the CDR3: TGTGCCAGCAGCCCTAGGGCAGGGACTACAAAAGGGTCCTACGAGCAGTACTTC. Translation gives CASSPRAGTTKGSYEQYF.

The chain joins TRBV28 to TRBJ1-1; no clear D gene. CDR1 and CDR2 from the germline V gene are MDHEN and SYDVKM. The length of the CDR3 is 14 residues. V was trimmed by 3 bases and J by 5 bases, leaving 13 bases between them. The CDR3 nucleotides read TGTGCCAGCAGTTTTAGGCAGGTATCGACTGAAGCTTTCTTT. Protein product: CASSFRQVSTEAFF.

The chain combines TRBV27 with TRBJ2-1, with 7 bases matching TRBD2. V lost 10 bases to trimming and J lost 7 bases; unmatched junction nucleotides: 19. Germline V gives CDR1 MNHEY, CDR2 SMNVEV (reference sequence). The CDR3 extends over 16 amino acids. The CDR3 loop reads CATSPWRRETENEQFF. The CDR3 nucleotides are TGTGCCACCAGCCCCTGGAGGCGGGAGACAGAAAATGAGCAGTTCTTC.

This sequence joins TRBV6-4 and TRBJ2-3; TRBD2 agrees at 9 bases. CDR1 is MRHNA, CDR2 SNTAGT, per germline. The CDR3 is 17 residues long. V lost 6 bases and J lost 3; bases outside the gene matches: 13. CDR3 sequence (DNA): TGTGCCAGCAGCCTGACGGATAGCGGGAGTTTGACAGATACGCAGTATTTT. The encoded protein is CASSLTDSGSLTDTQYF.

This clone was observed once. The chain is built from TRBV28 and TRBJ2-7, with 8 positions matching TRBD1. With V trimmed by 2 bases and J by 6 bases, 12 bases remained unmatched. This CDR3 comprises 16 residues. Per the germline V gene, CDR1 is MDHEN and CDR2 is SYDVKM. The CDR3 nucleotides read TGTGCCAGCAGTTTAGAGCCGGTAGGCAGGGGGCTCGAGCAGTACTTC. Encoded protein: CASSLEPVGRGLEQYF. The complete variable domain, with remaining parts taken from reference TRBV28 and TRBJ2-7, reads DVKVTQSSRYLVKRTGEKVFLECVQDMDHENMFWYRQDPGLGLRLIYFSYDVKMKEKGDIPEGYSVSREKKERFSLILESASTNQTSMYLCASSLEPVGRGLEQYFGPGTRLTVT.

The chain carries TRBV11-1 and TRBJ2-7; D gene uncertain. V was shortened by 3 bases and J by 7 bases, with 10 bases between the two germline ends. CDR3 size: 12 residues. Germline V gene lookup returns CDR1 SGHAT and CDR2 FQDESV (reference sequence). In DNA, the CDR3 is TGTGCCAGCAGCTTGGGTATGGGGGAGCAGTACTTC. Protein product: CASSLGMGEQYF. The entire variable domain, with the rest obtained from reference TRBV11-1 and TRBJ2-7, is as follows: EAEVAQSPRYKITEKSQAVAFWCDPISGHATLYWYRQILGQGPELLVQFQDESVVDDSQLPKDRFSAERLKGVDSTLKIQPAELGDSAMYLCASSLGMGEQYFGPGTRLTVT.

This sequence joins TRBV4-2 and TRBJ2-3; D is unresolved. Looked up from germline, CDR1 is LGHNA and CDR2 is YNFKEQ. V was trimmed by 0 bases and J by 0 bases, leaving 10 bases between them. CDR3 length: 16 amino acids. CDR3 loop: CASSQDHSISTDTQYF. The CDR3 bases are TGTGCCAGCAGCCAAGATCATTCGATAAGCACAGATACGCAGTATTTT.

The chain recombines TRBV4-2 with TRBJ2-5, with D possibly matching TRBD1 (6 bases). The germline V and J ends were trimmed by 0 bases and 3 bases, with 20 bases remaining between them. The CDR3 totals 18 residues. The V gene's germline CDR1 is LGHNA and CDR2 YNFKEQ. The CDR3 region has the DNA TGTGCCAGCAGCCAAGAAAGAGGGGTTTGGAACAGGGAAGAGACCCAGTACTTC. It encodes CASSQERGVWNREETQYF.

The V and J genes are TRBV6-1 and TRBJ1-5; TRBD1 aligns across 7 bases. Germline CDR1 and CDR2: MNHNS and SASEGT. V shed 10 bases, J shed 0 bases, and the junction held 3 bases outside the gene matches. CDR3 length equals 13 residues. CDR3 bases: TGTGCCATTGACAGGGATAGCAATCAGCCCCAGCATTTT. Its translation is CAIDRDSNQPQHF.

The chain has TRBV10-1 and TRBJ2-7, with D unresolved. Germline V gives CDR1 WNHNN, CDR2 SYGVQD (reference sequence). V dropped 0 bases and J dropped 6 bases, with 9 bases sitting between them. The CDR3 extends over 13 amino acids. CDR3 in amino acids: CASSESGESEQYF. CDR3 nucleotides: TGCGCCAGCAGTGAGTCAGGCGAAAGCGAGCAGTACTTC.

The CDR3 reads CASSVMGVGYGYTF. The CDR3 nucleotides read TGTGCCAGCAGTGTTATGGGGGTAGGCTATGGCTACACCTTC. The chain links TRBV27 to TRBJ1-2; possible D gene TRBD1, 5 bases. Germline CDR1 and CDR2: MNHEY and SMNVEV (reference sequence). This CDR3 region has 14 residues. V shed 5 bases and J shed 4 bases, with 14 bases lying between them.

The chain carries TRBV28 and TRBJ2-7; no firm D call. Germline CDR1 reads MDHEN; CDR2 reads SYDVKM. The V and J ends lost 2 bases and 5 bases respectively, with 7 bases between them. This CDR3 region has 12 residues. The DNA of the CDR3 is TGTGCCAGCAGTTTAAACTACGACGAGCAGTACTTC. Protein product: CASSLNYDEQYF. The full variable domain, in which reference TRBV28 and TRBJ2-7 provide the parts outside the CDR3, is DVKVTQSSRYLVKRTGEKVFLECVQDMDHENMFWYRQDPGLGLRLIYFSYDVKMKEKGDIPEGYSVSREKKERFSLILESASTNQTSMYLCASSLNYDEQYFGPGTRLTVT.

This chain uses TRBV6-1 with TRBJ2-1; no firm D call. Germline V gives CDR1 MNHNS, CDR2 SASEGT. The CDR3 is 11 residues long. V dropped 10 bases and J dropped 3 bases, with 7 bases sitting between them. CDR3 sequence reads: CATQDYNEQFF. The CDR3 DNA is TGTGCCACCCAGGACTACAATGAGCAGTTCTTC.

The rearrangement joins TRBV7-7 to TRBJ2-5; D remains ambiguous. V was shortened by 3 bases and J by 5 bases, with 10 bases between the two germline ends. CDR3 length: 13 amino acids. Germline CDR1 SSHAT, CDR2 FNYEAQ (reference sequence). The CDR3 DNA sequence: TGTGCCAGCAGCTTGGATGCTGAGGAGACCCAGTACTTC. It specifies CASSLDAEETQYF.

This chain uses TRBV2 with TRBJ2-1; 10 bases match TRBD2. Germline CDR1 is SNHLY and CDR2 is FYNNEI. The J segment lost 1 base and the V segment lost 8 bases, leaving 11 bases of the junction unmatched. The CDR3 loop spans 17 amino acids. The CDR3 protein is CASGRAIAGGSYNEQFF. The CDR3 bases are TGTGCCAGCGGGAGGGCGATAGCGGGAGGATCCTACAATGAGCAGTTCTTC. Using reference TRBV2 and TRBJ2-1 for the parts outside the CDR3, the full variable domain is EPEVTQTPSHQVTQMGQEVILRCVPISNHLYFYWYRQILGQKVEFLVSFYNNEISEKSEIFDDQFSVERPDGSNFTLKIRSTKLEDSAMYFCASGRAIAGGSYNEQFFGPGTRLTVL.

The rearrangement uses TRBV29-1 and TRBJ2-1; weak D call: TRBD1 (5 bases). The germline CDR1 and CDR2 sequences are SQVTM and ANQGSEA. With 8 bases removed from V and 6 bases from J, the gap between germline ends came to 14 bases. CDR3 length: 12 amino acids. The CDR3 DNA follows: TGCAGCACCCGAGACAGCCCCAATGAGCAGTTCTTC. It specifies CSTRDSPNEQFF.

J is TRBJ1-4 and V is TRBV2; D is ambiguous. Trimming took 3 bases from V and 1 from J, leaving 9 bases between them. The CDR3 extends over 15 amino acids. Germline loops: CDR1 SNHLY, CDR2 FYNNEI. The CDR3 region has the DNA TGTGCCAGCAGTGATATGGATGTAACTAATGAAAAACTGTTTTTT. Translating gives CASSDMDVTNEKLFF.

V is TRBV19 and J is TRBJ1-1, with TRBD1 matching over 7 bases. Losses at the gene ends were 4 bases for V and 1 base for J; bases not matched to a gene: 9. The CDR3 is 16 amino acids. Germline assignment: CDR1 LNHDA and CDR2 SQIVND (reference sequence). The CDR3, as DNA: TGTGCCAGTAGTACCCACCCAAGGACAGGGAACACTGAAGCTTTCTTT. It yields the protein CASSTHPRTGNTEAFF.

The chain couples TRBV15 to TRBJ2-3, with a tentative D call TRBD2 (6 bases). The CDR3 runs 16 residues. With 8 bases removed from V and 0 bases from J, the gap between germline ends came to 18 bases. The germline V gene encodes CDR1 LNHNV and CDR2 YYDKDF (reference sequence). The CDR3 DNA reads TGTGCCACCGACGGGGACTCCACATTTAGCACAGATACGCAGTATTTT. Translating it yields CATDGDSTFSTDTQYF.

The V and J genes are TRBV28 and TRBJ2-2, with a weak D call TRBD2 (5 bases). Looked up from germline, CDR1 is MDHEN and CDR2 is SYDVKM. CDR3 size: 13 residues. The V end lost 7 bases, the J end lost 5 bases, and 11 bases lay between the germline ends. In nucleotides, the CDR3 is TGTGCCAGCACCATGCGAGGGACCGGGGAGCTGTTTTTT. Amino acids: CASTMRGTGELFF.

This chain uses TRBV4-1 with TRBJ1-5, with a weak D call TRBD1 (5 bases). This CDR3 contains 16 residues. Germline V gene data show CDR1 as MGHRA and CDR2 as YSYEKL. The V end lost 4 bases, the J end lost 0 bases, and 13 bases lay between the germline ends. CDR3 sequence: CASSPRKGDSNQPQHF. In DNA form, the CDR3 reads TGCGCCAGCAGCCCAAGGAAAGGGGATAGCAATCAGCCCCAGCATTTT.

The chain combines TRBV7-9 with TRBJ2-3, with a possible D match to TRBD1 (6 bases). Trimming shortened V by 3 bases and J by 8 bases, and 18 bases separated the two germline ends. In germline, CDR1 is SEHNR, CDR2 FQNEAQ (reference sequence). This CDR3 spans 15 amino acids. Written as DNA, the CDR3 is TGTGCCAGCAGCTTTCAGGGGATTTCGGCAGGTACGCAGTATTTT. Its translation: CASSFQGISAGTQYF.

Comments on this clone: The same CDR3 also results from other DNA sequences found in this sample. The chain links TRBV27 to TRBJ2-2; D remains ambiguous. Trimming stripped 5 bases from V and 1 base from J, with 2 bases between. The CDR3 length is 12 residues. The germline V gene encodes CDR1 MNHEY and CDR2 SMNVEV (reference sequence). The CDR3 DNA sequence: TGTGCCAGCAGTCTGAACACCGGGGAGCTGTTTTTT. Translated: CASSLNTGELFF.

This chain joins TRBV5-6 and TRBJ2-1; 8 nucleotides align to TRBD2. Trimming cost V 7 bases and J 7 bases; bases outside gene matches: 16. Per the germline V gene, CDR1 is SGHDT and CDR2 is YYEEEE. The CDR3 covers 16 residues. CDR3: CASFRLTAGRVNEQFF. CDR3 nucleotides: TGTGCCAGCTTCCGACTGACTGCCGGGAGGGTTAATGAGCAGTTCTTC.